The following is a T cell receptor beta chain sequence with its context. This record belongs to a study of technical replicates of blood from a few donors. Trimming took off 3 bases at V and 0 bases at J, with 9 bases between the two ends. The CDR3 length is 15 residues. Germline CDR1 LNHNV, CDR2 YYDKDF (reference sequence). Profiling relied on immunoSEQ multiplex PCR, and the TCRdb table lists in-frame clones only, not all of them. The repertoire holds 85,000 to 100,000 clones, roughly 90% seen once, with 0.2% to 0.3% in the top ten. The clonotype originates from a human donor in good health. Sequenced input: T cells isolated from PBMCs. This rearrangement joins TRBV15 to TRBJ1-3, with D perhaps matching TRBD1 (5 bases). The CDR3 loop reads CATSSRGDSGNTIYF. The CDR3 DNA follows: TGTGCCACCAGCAGTAGGGGCGACTCTGGAAACACCATATATTTT. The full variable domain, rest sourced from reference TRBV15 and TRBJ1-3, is DAMVIQNPRYQVTQFGKPVTLSCSQTLNHNVMYWYQQKSSQAPKLLFHYYDKDFNNEADTPDNFQSRRPNTSFCFLDIRSPGLGDTAMYLCATSSRGDSGNTIYFGEGSWLTVV.